Listed here is a single TCR beta chain. These data are taken from a study of blood T cell repertoires in COVID-19. As for the study in general: There were acute and convalescent COVID-19 samples, and they came from the United States, Italy and Spain. Sources were T cells, B-cell-depleted T cells, or PBMCs; the material itself was cDNA or gDNA.

The J segment lost 5 bases and the V segment lost 6 bases, leaving 6 bases of the junction unmatched. The V gene's germline CDR1 is MDHEN and CDR2 SYDVKM. The CDR3 is 13 amino acids. Authors' methods: Reference gene primer amplification yielded estimated nucleated cell counts. Sequencing was performed with immunoSEQ multiplex PCR; in TCRdb, only in-frame clones are kept and a portion is missing. V, J and clone size are those of that table, while D and trimming were read from the DNA. The data hold roughly 260,000 clones, with 91% observed a single time. During active infection, Seattle patients enrolled and were then monitored through disease.

This clonotype originated in a person aged 18 to 35 with COVID-19, enrolled during active disease. V gene TRBV28 combines with J gene TRBJ1-2; 7 bases align to TRBD1. What was sequenced was peripheral blood. The CDR3 coding sequence is TGTGCCAGCAGCTTGACAGGGAGATATGGCTACACCTTC. It specifies CASSLTGRYGYTF.